This record looks at one T cell receptor beta chain sequence and its context. Original methodology: Estimates of nucleated cell counts were drawn from the amplification of reference gene primers. Assay used: immunoSEQ multiplex PCR; TCRdb lists only in-frame clones, some missing. The V and J calls and clone size were taken over from that table, and D and trimming were inferred from the DNA. The sample lists about 97,000 clones, roughly 80% occurring once. The data originate from a study of blood T cell repertoires in COVID-19. As for the study in general: The samples span acute and convalescent COVID-19 from the United States, Italy and Spain. From T cells, B-cell-depleted T cells, or PBMCs came the material, which was cDNA or gDNA.

Per the germline V gene, CDR1 is SGHTA and CDR2 is FQGNSA. This CDR3 contains 14 residues. V lost 5 bases to trimming and J lost 0 bases, with 9 bases between them. This TCR came from a man in his fifties or sixties with acute or convalescent COVID-19. Source material: peripheral blood. The chain employs TRBV7-2 and TRBJ2-3, with no clear D. CDR3 sequence: CASSQSSSTDTQYF. For the CDR3, the DNA is TGTGCCAGCAGCCAAAGTAGTAGCACAGATACGCAGTATTTT.